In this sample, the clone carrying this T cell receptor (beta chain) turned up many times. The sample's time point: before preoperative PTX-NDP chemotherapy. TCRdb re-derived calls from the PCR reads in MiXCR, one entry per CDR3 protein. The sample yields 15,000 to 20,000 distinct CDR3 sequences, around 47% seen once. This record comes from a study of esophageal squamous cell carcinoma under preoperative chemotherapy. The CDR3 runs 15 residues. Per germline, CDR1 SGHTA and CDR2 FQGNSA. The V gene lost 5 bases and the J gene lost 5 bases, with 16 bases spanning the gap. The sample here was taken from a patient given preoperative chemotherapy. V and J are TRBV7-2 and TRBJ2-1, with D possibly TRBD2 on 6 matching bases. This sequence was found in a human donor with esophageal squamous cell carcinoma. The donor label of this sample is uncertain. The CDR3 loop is CASSPQRGVHNEQFF. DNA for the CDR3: TGTGCCAGCAGCCCACAGCGCGGGGTGCACAATGAGCAGTTCTTC.